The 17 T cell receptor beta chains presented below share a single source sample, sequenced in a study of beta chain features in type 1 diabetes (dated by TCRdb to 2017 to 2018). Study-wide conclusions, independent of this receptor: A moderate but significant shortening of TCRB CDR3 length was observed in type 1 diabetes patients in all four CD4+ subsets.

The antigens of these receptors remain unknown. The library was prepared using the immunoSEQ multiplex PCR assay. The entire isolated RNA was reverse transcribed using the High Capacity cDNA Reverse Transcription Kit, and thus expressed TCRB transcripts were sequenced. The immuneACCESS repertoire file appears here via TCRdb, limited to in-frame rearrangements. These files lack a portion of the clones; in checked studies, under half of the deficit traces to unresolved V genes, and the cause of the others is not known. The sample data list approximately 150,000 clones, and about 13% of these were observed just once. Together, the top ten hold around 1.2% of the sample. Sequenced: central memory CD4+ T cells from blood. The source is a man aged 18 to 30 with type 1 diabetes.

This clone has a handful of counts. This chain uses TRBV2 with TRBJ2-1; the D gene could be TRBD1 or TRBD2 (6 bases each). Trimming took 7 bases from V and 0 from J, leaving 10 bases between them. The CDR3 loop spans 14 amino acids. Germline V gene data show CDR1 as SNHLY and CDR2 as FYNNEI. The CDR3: CASNGGGSYNEQFF. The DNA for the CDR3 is TGTGCCAGCAATGGAGGGGGCTCCTACAATGAGCAGTTCTTC.

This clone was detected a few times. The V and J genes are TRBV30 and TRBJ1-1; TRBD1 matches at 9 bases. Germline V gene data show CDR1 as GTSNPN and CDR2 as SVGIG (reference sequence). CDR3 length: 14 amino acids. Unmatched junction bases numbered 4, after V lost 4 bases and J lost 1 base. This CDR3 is CAWTTGQGNTEAFF. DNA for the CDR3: TGTGCCTGGACCACGGGACAGGGGAACACTGAAGCTTTCTTT.

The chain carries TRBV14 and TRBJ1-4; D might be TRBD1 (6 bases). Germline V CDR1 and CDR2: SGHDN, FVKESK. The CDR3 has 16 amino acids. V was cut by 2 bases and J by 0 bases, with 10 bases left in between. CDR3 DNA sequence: TGTGCCAGCAGCCAACGGACAGTTGCAACTAATGAAAAACTGTTTTTT. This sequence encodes CASSQRTVATNEKLFF.

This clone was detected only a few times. CDR3 bases: TGTGCCAGCAGCAGAGGGGACCCGGCTAACGAGCAGTACTTC. Translated: CASSRGDPANEQYF. The chain joins TRBV21-1 to TRBJ2-7. TRBV21-1 is noted as a pseudogene. The CDR3 sequence is 14 residues long.

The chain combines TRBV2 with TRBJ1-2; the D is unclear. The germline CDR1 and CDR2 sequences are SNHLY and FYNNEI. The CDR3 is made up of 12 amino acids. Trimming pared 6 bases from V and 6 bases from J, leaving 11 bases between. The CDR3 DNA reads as TGTGCCAGCAGGAGCCAGGAGAATGGCTACACCTTC. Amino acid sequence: CASRSQENGYTF.

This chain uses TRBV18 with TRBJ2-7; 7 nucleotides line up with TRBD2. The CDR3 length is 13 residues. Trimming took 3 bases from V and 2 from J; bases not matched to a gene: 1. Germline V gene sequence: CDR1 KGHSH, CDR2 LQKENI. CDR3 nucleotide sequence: TGTGCCAGCTCACCGGCGGGGGCCTACGAGCAGTACTTC. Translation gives CASSPAGAYEQYF. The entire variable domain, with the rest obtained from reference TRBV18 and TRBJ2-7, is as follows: NAGVMQNPRHLVRRRGQEARLRCSPMKGHSHVYWYRQLPEEGLKFMVYLQKENIIDESGMPKERFSAEFPKEGPSILRIQQVVRGDSAAYFCASSPAGAYEQYFGPGTRLTVT.

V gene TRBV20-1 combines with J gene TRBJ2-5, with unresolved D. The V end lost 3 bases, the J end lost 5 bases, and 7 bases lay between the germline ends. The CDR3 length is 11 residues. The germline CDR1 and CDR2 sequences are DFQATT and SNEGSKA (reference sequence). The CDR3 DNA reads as TGCAGTGCTAGGTATGAGGAGACCCAGTACTTC. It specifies CSARYEETQYF.

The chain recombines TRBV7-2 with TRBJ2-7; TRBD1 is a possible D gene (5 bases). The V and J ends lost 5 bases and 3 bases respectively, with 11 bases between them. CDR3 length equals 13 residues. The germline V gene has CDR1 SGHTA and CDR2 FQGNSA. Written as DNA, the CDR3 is TGTGCCAGCAGCACCCGACAGCACTACGAGCAGTACTTC. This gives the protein CASSTRQHYEQYF.

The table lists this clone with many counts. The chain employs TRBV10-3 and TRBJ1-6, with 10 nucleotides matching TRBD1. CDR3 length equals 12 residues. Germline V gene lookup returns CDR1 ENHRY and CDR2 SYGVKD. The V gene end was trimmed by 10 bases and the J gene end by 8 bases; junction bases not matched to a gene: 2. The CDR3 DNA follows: TGTGCCACCGGACAGGGGGATTCACCCCTCCACTTT. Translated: CATGQGDSPLHF.

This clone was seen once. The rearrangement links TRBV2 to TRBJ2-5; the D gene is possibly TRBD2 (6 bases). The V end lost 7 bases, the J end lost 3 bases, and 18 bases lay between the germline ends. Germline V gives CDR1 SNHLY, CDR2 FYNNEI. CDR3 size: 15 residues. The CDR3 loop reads CASTRVYGGKETQYF. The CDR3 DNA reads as TGTGCCAGCACGAGAGTATACGGGGGAAAAGAGACCCAGTACTTC.

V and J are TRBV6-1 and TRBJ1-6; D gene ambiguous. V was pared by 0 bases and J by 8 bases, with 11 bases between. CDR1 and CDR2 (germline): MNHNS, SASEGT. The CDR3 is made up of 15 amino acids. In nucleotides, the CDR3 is TGTGCCAGCAGTGAAGCCAGCTTTGCCGATTCACCCCTCCACTTT. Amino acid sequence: CASSEASFADSPLHF.

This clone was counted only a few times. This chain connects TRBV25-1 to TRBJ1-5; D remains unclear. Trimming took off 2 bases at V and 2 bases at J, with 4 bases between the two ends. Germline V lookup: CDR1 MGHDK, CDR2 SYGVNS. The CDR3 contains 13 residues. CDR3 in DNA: TGTGCCAGCAGTGAAGTAGGCAATCAGCCCCAGCATTTT. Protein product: CASSEVGNQPQHF.

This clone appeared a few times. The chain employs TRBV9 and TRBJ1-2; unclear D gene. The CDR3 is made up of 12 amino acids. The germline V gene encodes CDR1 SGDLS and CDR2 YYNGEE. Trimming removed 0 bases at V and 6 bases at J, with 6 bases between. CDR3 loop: CASSVVRNGYTF. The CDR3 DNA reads TGTGCCAGCAGCGTAGTACGGAATGGCTACACCTTC.

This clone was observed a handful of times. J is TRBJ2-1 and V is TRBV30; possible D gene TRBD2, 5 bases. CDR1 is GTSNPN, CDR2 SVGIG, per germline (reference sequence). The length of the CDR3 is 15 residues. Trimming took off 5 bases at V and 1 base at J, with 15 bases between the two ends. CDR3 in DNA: TGTGCCTGGGTCCTAGTAAGCGGTTCCTACAATGAGCAGTTCTTC. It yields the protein CAWVLVSGSYNEQFF. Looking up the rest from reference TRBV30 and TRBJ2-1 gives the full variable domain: SQTIHQWPATLVQPVGSPLSLECTVEGTSNPNLYWYRQAAGRGLQLLFYSVGIGQISSEVPQNLSASRPQDRQFILSSKKLLLSDSGFYLCAWVLVSGSYNEQFFGPGTRLTVL.

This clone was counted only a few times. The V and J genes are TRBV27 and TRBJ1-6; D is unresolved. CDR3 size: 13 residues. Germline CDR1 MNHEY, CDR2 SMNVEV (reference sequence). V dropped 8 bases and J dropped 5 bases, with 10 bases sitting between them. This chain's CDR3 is CASRRVNNSPLHF. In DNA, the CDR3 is TGTGCCAGCCGGAGGGTGAATAATTCACCCCTCCACTTT.

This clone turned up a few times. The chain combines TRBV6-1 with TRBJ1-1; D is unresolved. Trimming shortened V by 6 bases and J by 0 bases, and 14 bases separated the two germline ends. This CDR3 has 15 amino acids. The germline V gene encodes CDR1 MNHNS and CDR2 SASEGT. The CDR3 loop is CASRAAPTVNTEAFF. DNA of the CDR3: TGTGCCAGCAGAGCTGCCCCTACGGTGAACACTGAAGCTTTCTTT.

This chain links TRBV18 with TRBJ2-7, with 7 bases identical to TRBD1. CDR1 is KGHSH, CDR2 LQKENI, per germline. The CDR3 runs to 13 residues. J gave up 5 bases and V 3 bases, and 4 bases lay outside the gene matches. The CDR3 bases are TGTGCCAGCTCACCGGACAGGTCCCACGAGCAGTACTTC. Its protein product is CASSPDRSHEQYF. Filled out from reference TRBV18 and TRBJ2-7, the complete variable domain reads NAGVMQNPRHLVRRRGQEARLRCSPMKGHSHVYWYRQLPEEGLKFMVYLQKENIIDESGMPKERFSAEFPKEGPSILRIQQVVRGDSAAYFCASSPDRSHEQYFGPGTRLTVT.